This T cell receptor beta chain was profiled in a study of blood T cell repertoires in COVID-19. Study-wide background: T cells, B-cell-depleted T cells, or PBMCs provided the cDNA or gDNA that served as material.

The Seattle site enrolled patients during active infection and followed them longitudinally. Here immunoSEQ multiplex PCR was the method, and the copy in TCRdb shows in-frame clones only, minus some. The repertoire holds 200,000 to 250,000 clones, less than 90% seen once, with 8% to 11% in the top ten. The sequenced material came from peripheral blood. The receptor comes from a woman of 80 years or more with COVID-19, enrolled during active disease.

The CDR3 DNA is TGTGCCAGCAGCTTAGGGCTAGCGGGGGGCCAAGAGACCCAGTACTTC. The encoded protein is CASSLGLAGGQETQYF. The chain joins TRBV7-6 to TRBJ2-5, with 11 nucleotides matching TRBD2. This CDR3 has 16 residues. Germline CDR1 is SGHVS and CDR2 is FNYEAQ. The junction had 2 bases not matched to a gene; V was cut back by 1 base and J by 1 base.